This T cell receptor beta chain originates from a study of shared clonotypes between healthy human individuals. This clone was recorded only once. From germline, CDR1 is SGHRS and CDR2 YFSETQ. The CDR3 contains 14 residues. Only in-frame clones appear in the TCRdb table, and some are missing; sequencing was by immunoSEQ multiplex PCR. The table lists about 600,000 clones, roughly 97% of them singletons. What was sequenced was naive CD4+ T cells sorted from blood. Subset given: CD45RA+ positively selected. The clonotype was recovered from a woman in her twenties or thirties in good health. This chain uses TRBV5-1 with TRBJ2-5; D may be TRBD1 (6 bases). The last part of the DNA fits TRBJ2-7 better; the J call may be wrong. The CDR3 DNA is TGCGCCAGCAGCCCCGGGACAAAACGCTACGAGCAGTACTTC. This translates into CASSPGTKRYEQYF.